This T cell receptor beta chain was captured in a study of blood T cell repertoires in COVID-19. The repertoire was sequenced with immunoSEQ multiplex PCR; TCRdb's copy has only in-frame clones and lacks some. Of about 250,000 clones in the sample, 90% were seen once. Germline CDR1 reads SGDLS; CDR2 reads YYNGEE. The CDR3 extends over 15 amino acids. Trimming pared 4 bases from V and 2 bases from J, leaving 15 bases between. Patients at the Seattle site were enrolled during active infection and followed longitudinally. The TCR comes from a woman aged 55-70 years with COVID-19, enrolled during active disease. This chain joins TRBV9 and TRBJ1-2, with D uncertain. Sequenced material: peripheral blood. In DNA form, the CDR3 reads TGTGCCAGCAGCCCCTCCGCCGAGCCAAACTATGGCTACACCTTC. This gives the protein CASSPSAEPNYGYTF.